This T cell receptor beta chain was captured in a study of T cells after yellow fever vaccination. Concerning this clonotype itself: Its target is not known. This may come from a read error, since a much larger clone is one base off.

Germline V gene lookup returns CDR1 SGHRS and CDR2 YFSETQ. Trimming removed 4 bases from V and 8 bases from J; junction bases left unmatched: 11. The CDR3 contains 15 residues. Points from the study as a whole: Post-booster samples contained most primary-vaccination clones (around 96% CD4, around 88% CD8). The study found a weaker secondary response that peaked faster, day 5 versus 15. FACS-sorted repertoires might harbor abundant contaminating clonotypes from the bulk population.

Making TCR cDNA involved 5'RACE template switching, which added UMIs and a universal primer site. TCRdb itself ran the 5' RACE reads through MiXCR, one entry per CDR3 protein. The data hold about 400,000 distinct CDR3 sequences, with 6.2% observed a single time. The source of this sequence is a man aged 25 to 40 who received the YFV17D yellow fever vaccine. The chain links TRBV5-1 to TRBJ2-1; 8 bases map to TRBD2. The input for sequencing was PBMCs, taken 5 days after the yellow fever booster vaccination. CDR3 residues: CASSPREGLSDEQFF. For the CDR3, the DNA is TGCGCCAGCAGCCCCCGGGAGGGCCTTTCCGATGAGCAGTTCTTC.